This record covers a single T cell receptor beta chain. This may be a read error, as it is one base from a much larger clone. The sample comes from a study of early T cells in non-severe SARS-CoV-2 infection. Germline loops: CDR1 SGHRS, CDR2 YFSETQ. CDR3 length: 12 residues. With 0 bases removed from V and 2 bases from J, the gap between germline ends came to 3 bases. TCRdb analysed the 5' RACE reads with MiXCR anew, one entry per CDR3 protein. The profile shows about 90,000 distinct CDR3 sequences, more than 10% of them singletons. The chain uses TRBV5-1 and TRBJ2-7, with D unresolved. The material was whole blood, obtained at baseline. The source of this sequence is an adult who was a healthcare worker with PCR-confirmed SARS-CoV-2 infection or an uninfected control (not recorded which). As DNA, the CDR3 is TGCGCCAGCAGCTTGGGGGCCTACGAGCAGTACTTC. Translating gives CASSLGAYEQYF.